Shown below are 22 T cell receptor beta chains from a single sample sequenced in a study of technical replicates of blood from a few donors. TCRdb's copy holds only in-frame clones and misses some; the assay was immunoSEQ multiplex PCR. The sample records 40,000 to 60,000 clones, 92% being singletons. What was sequenced was PBMCs. The source is a human donor in good health. Some clones in this sample may be carry-over from other donors' samples.

DNA for the CDR3: TGTGCCAGCAGACCTCGACAGGTGAACACCGGGGAGCTGTTTTTT. It yields the protein CASRPRQVNTGELFF. The chain is built from TRBV6-5 and TRBJ2-2, with a possible D match to TRBD1 (6 bases). The germline gives CDR1 MNHEY, CDR2 SVGAGI. V shed 6 bases and J shed 1 base, with 12 bases lying between them. The CDR3 is 15 amino acids.

The chain carries TRBV7-9 and TRBJ1-4; a possible D gene is TRBD1 (6 bases). Trimming removed 1 base from V and 8 bases from J, with 14 bases in between. Per the germline V gene, CDR1 is SEHNR and CDR2 is FQNEAQ (reference sequence). CDR3 size: 15 residues. For the CDR3, the DNA is TGTGCCAGCAGCTTAGTACAGGGTTGGGAGGAAAAACTGTTTTTT. Translating it yields CASSLVQGWEEKLFF.

J is TRBJ2-7 and V is TRBV5-4; TRBD1 aligns across 7 bases. The CDR3 is 15 amino acids. V lost 4 bases to trimming and J lost 0 bases; unmatched junction nucleotides: 7. Germline V gene sequence: CDR1 SGHNT, CDR2 YYREEE (reference sequence). CDR3 coding DNA: TGTGCCAGCAGCCACACAGGGGACCTCTCCTACGAGCAGTACTTC. This sequence encodes CASSHTGDLSYEQYF.

The rearrangement uses TRBV6-1 and TRBJ1-5; 8 nucleotides agree with TRBD1. V shed 5 bases, J shed 5 bases, and the junction held 5 bases outside the gene matches. The CDR3 spans 14 residues. The germline gives CDR1 MNHNS, CDR2 SASEGT. As DNA, the CDR3 is TGTGCCAGCAGTCCCACAGGGGGGGATCAGCCCCAGCATTTT. Encoded protein: CASSPTGGDQPQHF.

The chain recombines TRBV6-1 with TRBJ1-1; no clear D. This CDR3 region has 13 residues. Trimming stripped 2 bases from V and 1 base from J, with 5 bases between. Germline lookup yields CDR1 MNHNS and CDR2 SASEGT. Here the CDR3 reads CASSEQQNTEAFF. Written as DNA, the CDR3 is TGTGCCAGCAGTGAACAACAGAACACTGAAGCTTTCTTT.

The V call is TRBV21-1, the J call TRBJ1-3. TRBV21-1 has pseudogene status. This CDR3 spans 14 amino acids. The CDR3 sequence: CATTGGLSGNTIYF. DNA for the CDR3: TGTGCCACTACGGGGGGTCTCTCTGGAAACACCATATATTTT.

In its sample, this clone was seen once. The chain couples TRBV7-8 to TRBJ2-5; TRBD1 matches at 11 bases. CDR3 length equals 15 residues. The V gene's germline CDR1 is SGHVS and CDR2 FQNEAQ. Trimming at V came to 6 bases and at J to 7 bases, leaving 10 bases not matched to a gene. The CDR3 is CASSSRTGGDGTQYF. CDR3 nucleotide sequence: TGTGCCAGCAGTAGTCGGACAGGGGGCGATGGGACCCAGTACTTC.

The J gene is TRBJ1-5, the V gene TRBV7-2; D remains ambiguous. The CDR3 is made up of 16 amino acids. V was pared by 5 bases and J by 2 bases, with 16 bases between. Germline lookup yields CDR1 SGHTA and CDR2 FQGNSA. The CDR3 DNA is TGTGCCAGCAGCCTCGGACTGACACCCCGCAATCAGCCCCAGCATTTT. It yields the protein CASSLGLTPRNQPQHF.

The CDR3 bases are TGTGCCAGTAAAGCGGCAGGCCTGATCTATGGCTACACCTTC. This sequence encodes CASKAAGLIYGYTF. This chain joins TRBV11-2 and TRBJ1-2; D gene ambiguous. CDR1 and CDR2 from the germline V gene are SGHAT and FQNNGV. This CDR3 contains 14 residues. V gave up 9 bases and J gave up 4 bases, with 18 bases separating them.

This chain links TRBV5-4 with TRBJ2-7; D possibly corresponds to TRBD2 (7 bases). Per the germline V gene, CDR1 is SGHNT and CDR2 is YYREEE (reference sequence). Trimming left V 4 bases short and J 2 bases short, with 22 bases between. The length of the CDR3 is 17 residues. CDR3 loop: CASSAGQSRDYTYEQYF. The DNA of the CDR3 is TGTGCCAGCAGCGCAGGACAGTCGCGGGACTATACCTACGAGCAGTACTTC.

V and J are TRBV15 and TRBJ1-1; TRBD1 matches at 9 bases. V trimming: 2 bases; J trimming: 6 bases; junction bases outside the gene matches: 4. The CDR3 consists of 14 residues. Germline CDR1 reads LNHNV; CDR2 reads YYDKDF (reference sequence). CDR3 DNA sequence: TGTGCCACCAGCAGACCCGGGACAGGGTCTGAAGCTTTCTTT. Translating gives CATSRPGTGSEAFF. Looking up the rest from reference TRBV15 and TRBJ1-1 gives the full variable domain: DAMVIQNPRYQVTQFGKPVTLSCSQTLNHNVMYWYQQKSSQAPKLLFHYYDKDFNNEADTPDNFQSRRPNTSFCFLDIRSPGLGDTAMYLCATSRPGTGSEAFFGQGTRLTVV.

In DNA form, the CDR3 reads TGTGCCAGCAGTTCTAGTCTCCGGGGTGTGACCTACGAGCAGTACTTC. This gives the protein CASSSSLRGVTYEQYF. The V and J genes are TRBV28 and TRBJ2-7; the D gene is possibly TRBD2 (5 bases). The V end lost 4 bases, the J end lost 2 bases, and 18 bases lay between the germline ends. Germline V gives CDR1 MDHEN, CDR2 SYDVKM. The CDR3 has 16 amino acids.

This chain joins TRBV7-6 and TRBJ1-1; D unresolved. Trimming stripped 2 bases from V and 1 base from J, with 8 bases between. CDR1 and CDR2 (germline): SGHVS, FNYEAQ. CDR3 size: 14 residues. For the CDR3, the DNA is TGTGCCAGCAGCTTATACTCGGGGAACACTGAAGCTTTCTTT. It codes for CASSLYSGNTEAFF. The variable domain in full, completed from reference TRBV7-6 and TRBJ1-1, reads GAGVSQSPRYKVTKRGQDVALRCDPISGHVSLYWYRQALGQGPEFLTYFNYEAQQDKSGLPNDRFSAERPEGSISTLTIQRTEQRDSAMYRCASSLYSGNTEAFFGQGTRLTVV.

V and J are TRBV14 and TRBJ1-1, with D unresolved. V lost 3 bases, J lost 0 bases, and 17 bases lay in between. Germline CDR1 and CDR2: SGHDN and FVKESK. The CDR3 has 17 amino acids. The CDR3 region is CASSHRSGVSMNTEAFF. CDR3 coding DNA: TGTGCCAGCAGCCATCGTAGCGGGGTGTCTATGAACACTGAAGCTTTCTTT.

This chain links TRBV29-1 with TRBJ2-3; 9 bases match TRBD1. The CDR3 is 15 amino acids. V lost 6 bases and J lost 4; bases outside the gene matches: 11. CDR1 SQVTM and CDR2 ANQGSEA come from the germline V gene. The CDR3: CSVTGTGISPDTQYF. The CDR3 nucleotides are TGCAGCGTGACCGGGACAGGGATTTCCCCAGATACGCAGTATTTT.

V gene TRBV4-1 combines with J gene TRBJ2-7; TRBD1 might be the D (6 bases). CDR1 is MGHRA, CDR2 YSYEKL, per germline. The CDR3 loop spans 14 amino acids. The ends were cut back, 3 bases at V and 1 base at J, with 10 bases in the middle. The CDR3 nucleotides are TGCGCCAGCAGCCACATAGACAGGTCCTACGAGCAGTACTTC. The encoded protein is CASSHIDRSYEQYF.

The rearrangement links TRBV7-9 to TRBJ2-3; TRBD1 aligns across 10 bases. V was clipped by 1 base and J by 2 bases; unmatched bases: 9. The germline V gene has CDR1 SEHNR and CDR2 FQNEAQ (reference sequence). The CDR3 covers 18 residues. CDR3: CASSLGEPGQGLTDTQYF. The CDR3 nucleotides read TGTGCCAGCAGCTTAGGAGAACCGGGACAGGGGCTCACAGATACGCAGTATTTT.

The CDR3 region is CATGQGGGTQYF. CDR3 DNA: TGTGCCACGGGACAGGGAGGTGGGACGCAGTATTTT. This chain joins TRBV15 and TRBJ2-3, with 9 nucleotides matching TRBD1. Germline V gene lookup returns CDR1 LNHNV and CDR2 YYDKDF (reference sequence). The junction had 7 bases not matched to a gene; V was cut back by 9 bases and J by 9 bases. The length of the CDR3 is 12 residues.

The chain's CDR3 is CASSYSGTGGTYEQYF. DNA for the CDR3: TGTGCCAGCAGTTACTCGGGGACAGGGGGGACCTACGAGCAGTACTTC. The chain links TRBV6-5 to TRBJ2-7; TRBD1 matches 11 bases. The V segment lost 0 bases and the J segment 2 bases; nucleotides outside the gene matches: 3. The CDR3 extends over 16 amino acids. Germline CDR1 reads MNHEY; CDR2 reads SVGAGI.

The V and J genes are TRBV27 and TRBJ1-5; D might be TRBD1 (5 bases). V was trimmed by 0 bases and J by 5 bases, leaving 8 bases between them. The CDR3 has 14 residues. CDR1 and CDR2 from the germline V gene are MNHEY and SMNVEV (reference sequence). The CDR3 sequence: CASSLSGEDQPQHF. The CDR3 DNA reads as TGTGCCAGCAGTTTATCAGGGGAAGATCAGCCCCAGCATTTT.

V is TRBV11-2 and J is TRBJ2-1; unclear D gene. Germline V CDR1 and CDR2: SGHAT, FQNNGV. Trimming stripped 0 bases from V and 9 bases from J, with 9 bases between. The CDR3 contains 13 residues. The CDR3 DNA follows: TGTGCCAGCAGCTTAGATGGCGGCGGTGAGCAGTTCTTC. As protein: CASSLDGGGEQFF. The full variable domain, rest sourced from reference TRBV11-2 and TRBJ2-1, is EAGVAQSPRYKIIEKRQSVAFWCNPISGHATLYWYQQILGQGPKLLIQFQNNGVVDDSQLPKDRFSAERLKGVDSTLKIQPAKLEDSAVYLCASSLDGGGEQFFGPGTRLTVL.

This chain connects TRBV7-2 to TRBJ1-2; D is ambiguous. The CDR3 runs 13 residues. V lost 1 base and J lost 8, with 11 bases in between. Germline CDR1 reads SGHTA; CDR2 reads FQGNSA. The CDR3 sequence: CASSLETRDGYTF. Written as DNA, the CDR3 is TGTGCCAGCAGCTTAGAGACACGAGACGGCTACACCTTC.